Listed below are T cell receptor beta chains from one sample, sequenced in a study of blood T cell repertoires in COVID-19. Some clones are missing from TCRdb's copy, which holds only in-frame ones; the method was immunoSEQ multiplex PCR. Of about 180,000 clones listed, about 89% were seen once; the top ten hold about 2.7%. Sequencing was performed on peripheral blood. These receptors all stem from a man in his forties with active or convalescent COVID-19. Both conserved end residues are part of each CDR3. A D gene is named only where the DNA matches it firmly. Clone size is shown for a subset of rows, as once, few, many or a class of expanded clone.

>TRBJ1-1|TRBD1|NA|TRBV10-2
CASSEPGTAEAFF
>TRBJ1-3|NA|NA|TRBV28
CASRLQGTSGNTIYF
>TRBJ1-2|NA|NA|TRBV7-8
CASSPRELSNYGYTF
>TRBJ2-7|NA|NA|TRBV29-1
CSARQDLYEQYF
>TRBJ2-5|NA|few|TRBV7-6
CASSLSVKQGPYQETQYF
>TRBJ1-5|NA|NA|TRBV5-8
CASSLAYESVYNQPQHF
>TRBJ1-3|NA|NA|TRBV7-8
CASSPYRVLPSSSRGNTIYF
>TRBJ1-2|NA|NA|TRBV6-5
CASSLGGNYGYTF
>TRBJ2-5|NA|NA|TRBV11-3
CASSPGVRETQYF
>TRBJ1-5|NA|NA|TRBV3-1/TRBV3-2
CASSQGTVPNQPQHF
>TRBJ1-1|TRBD1|NA|TRBV7-9
CASSLGQGLTEAFF
>TRBJ1-3|NA|NA|TRBV5-1
CASSLDGGAGNTIYF
>TRBJ2-1|TRBD2|NA|TRBV9
CASSVTGTSAGDEQFF
>TRBJ1-1|TRBD1|NA|TRBV11-3
CASSRSGGGFPTEAFF
>TRBJ1-4|NA|few|TRBV4-1
CASSQGRGLEEKLFF
>TRBJ2-3|NA|NA|TRBV25-1
CASSEGGGGTRRYTQYF
>TRBJ1-1|NA|NA|TRBV20-1
CSGRGNTEAFF
>TRBJ2-1|TRBD1|NA|TRBV7-8
CASSFTTGRTGSLRGHNEQFF